These 3 T cell receptor beta chains originate from one sample sequenced in a study of OX40 agonist ivuxolimab in advanced cancers. Library method: the immunoSEQ multiplex PCR assay. What TCRdb holds here is the immuneACCESS table cut down to in-frame rearrangements. Part of the clones is not present; checked against another copy, under half of the missing clones reflect an unresolved V gene, and the others are unexplained. The table for this sample lists approximately 73,000 clones; about 88% of them were counted only once. 10% to 15% of the sample is in the top ten clones. Material: CD4+ or CD8+ T cells sorted from blood, obtained in a trial of the OX40 agonist ivuxolimab. Every receptor here comes from an adult with an advanced solid tumor such as melanoma, head and neck, liver or kidney cancer.

The gene calls are TRBV5-5 and TRBJ2-7; tentatively, D is TRBD1 (6 bases). The CDR3 contains 15 residues. Germline CDR1 SGHKS, CDR2 YYEKEE (reference sequence). Trimming removed 2 bases from V and 5 bases from J, with 17 bases in between. The CDR3 DNA reads TGTGCCAGCAGCTTTGACCGGCCAGGGGAGAACGAGCAGTACTTC. Translation gives CASSFDRPGENEQYF.

The V and J genes are TRBV19 and TRBJ2-6; D unclear. Trimming pared 6 bases from V and 0 bases from J, leaving 18 bases between. The CDR3 consists of 18 residues. Per the germline V gene, CDR1 is LNHDA and CDR2 is SQIVND (reference sequence). The CDR3 DNA follows: TGTGCCAGTAGCGACCGTCGAGCTGCCTACTCTGGGGCCAACGTCCTGACTTTC. Translation gives CASSDRRAAYSGANVLTF.

The gene calls are TRBV11-2 and TRBJ2-1; maybe TRBD1 (5 bases). The V and J ends lost 4 bases and 7 bases respectively, with 17 bases between them. The CDR3 length is 15 residues. Germline CDR1 SGHAT, CDR2 FQNNGV. The CDR3 sequence is CASSSSGNPVNEQFF. The CDR3 coding sequence is TGTGCCAGCAGCTCCTCAGGGAATCCAGTTAATGAGCAGTTCTTC.